A single T cell receptor beta chain is shown here with its context. It lacks a known antigen. Base quality data are lacking; no much larger clone is found one base away. The intended sense of this specimen's time point label: week 35, safety follow-up. Every vaccine dose consisted of 300 ug of a 20-mer mutant IDH1 peptide in Montanide, administered subcutaneously together with topical imiquimod. Patients were given eight vaccinations, in weeks 1, 3, 5, 7, 11, 15, 19 and 23, which matched visits V03 through V10. The donors had newly diagnosed IDH1-mutant astrocytomas of WHO grade 3 or 4 that showed loss of nuclear ATRX. The samples were drawn from NOA16, a multicentre, single-arm, open-label phase I trial in Germany that tested a mutant IDH1 peptide vaccine in humans for the first time. Genomic DNA for TCRB sequencing was extracted from EDTA blood using the DNeasy Blood and Tissue Kit. The germline V gene (reference sequence) gives CDR1 as SGHKS and CDR2 as YYEKEE. The CDR3 numbers 18 residues from cysteine through phenylalanine. Only the CDR3 region is kept as DNA, spanning 54 bases read in frame from base 1. V is pruned by 0 bases and J by 0 bases, leaving 6 bases of the junction without a gene match.

The entry originates in a study of a mutant IDH1 vaccine in newly diagnosed glioma listed by TCRdb under 2021. In the study overall: Vaccination was initiated 4-6 weeks after radiotherapy alone, or concurrently with temozolomide cycles in the chemotherapy-containing groups. Of the approximately 34 treated patients, around 62% were male and 37.5% were female, and a mean age of about 37 years was recorded. Prior to enrollment, standard therapy consisting of radiotherapy alone, temozolomide alone, or radiochemotherapy with temozolomide had been administered to patients, with the combination being received by most patients. The week-35 safety follow-up took place at visit V12, and the week-47 end of study took place at visit V13. Six visits were used for peripheral blood collection: V03 (baseline), V05, V07, V10, V12 and V13. Longitudinal TCRB deep sequencing was performed for about 25 treated patients wherever samples were available for exploratory analyses.

Overall results and qualifications from the work: Availability determined which PBMC samples were chosen for TCRB deep sequencing. Immune responses induced by the vaccine were seen in 93.3% of patients across multiple MHC alleles. The authors noted that analyses of patient blood samples could not be reproduced because of sample limitations. Pseudoprogression seemed to be unrelated to changes in the top peripheral T cell clonotypes found by TCRB sequencing.

The protocol used for the library was the immunoSEQ multiplex PCR assay. The hsTCRB Kit was used according to the manufacturer's protocol to amplify rearranged TCR beta chain sequences. TCRB libraries were sequenced on an Illumina MiSeq. On the study's bioinformatics: The proprietary platform of the kit vendor was used for demultiplexing, trimming and gene mapping. Imported from immuneACCESS, the table was reduced by TCRdb to in-frame sequences with V and J called. These copies leave out some clones; in studies compared against another copy, an unresolved V gene accounts for under half, and the cause of the remainder is not known. For V, J and clone size, that table is used; D and trimming come from the DNA. The sample data list around 45,000 clones, and 88% of these were observed just once. The ten biggest clones cover around 5.7% of the sample.

In this chain, TRBV5-5 is recombined with TRBJ2-6; the central 7 bases match TRBD1. The origin of this receptor is a woman between 40 and 50 years old with glioma. This specimen was PBMCs, taken from a glioma patient whose treatment included an IDH1 peptide vaccine. CDR3 protein: CASSLAGQAHSGANVLTF. The DNA is as follows: TGTGCCAGCAGCTTGGCCGGACAGGCCCACTCTGGGGCCAACGTCCTGACTTTC.